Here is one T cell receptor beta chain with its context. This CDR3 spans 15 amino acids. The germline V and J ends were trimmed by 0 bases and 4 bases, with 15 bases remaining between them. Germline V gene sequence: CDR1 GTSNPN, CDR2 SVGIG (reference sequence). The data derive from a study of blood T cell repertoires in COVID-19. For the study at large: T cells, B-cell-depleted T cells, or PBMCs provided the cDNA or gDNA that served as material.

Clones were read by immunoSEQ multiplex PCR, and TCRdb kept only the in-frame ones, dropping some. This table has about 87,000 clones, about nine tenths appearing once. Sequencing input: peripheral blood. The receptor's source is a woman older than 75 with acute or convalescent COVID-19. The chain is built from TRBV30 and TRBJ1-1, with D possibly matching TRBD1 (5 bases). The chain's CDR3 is CAWSVRQTSGTEAFF. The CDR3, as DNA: TGTGCCTGGAGTGTAAGACAGACATCGGGCACTGAAGCTTTCTTT. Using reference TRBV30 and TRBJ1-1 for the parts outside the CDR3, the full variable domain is SQTIHQWPATLVQPVGSPLSLECTVEGTSNPNLYWYRQAAGRGLQLLFYSVGIGQISSEVPQNLSASRPQDRQFILSSKKLLLSDSGFYLCAWSVRQTSGTEAFFGQGTRLTVV.